This T cell receptor (beta chain) comes out of a study of tumor and adjacent non-tumor tissue in lung cancer. Study context: Samples averaged about 4.17 million productive TCRbeta reads each. Study observations and caveats: Patients with more diverse tumor TCRs had worse survival.

A modified ARM-PCR protocol with three rounds of nested PCR amplified TCRbeta. MiXCR, run by TCRdb on the multiplex PCR reads, gives a single entry per CDR3 protein. The table shows 70,000 to 90,000 distinct CDR3 sequences, with under 80% occurring only once. As regards this clonotype: The antigen is not known. The junction does not match germline at one end; this may be a read error.

The template was RNA from unsorted bulk tissue. Donors were chemotherapy-naive, newly diagnosed lung cancer surgical patients in China, August–late 2014. The CDR3 covers 14 residues. Germline loops: CDR1 MNHNS, CDR2 SASEGT. What was sequenced was lung tumor tissue. The J gene is TRBJ1-5, the V gene TRBV6-1; TRBD1 is a possible D gene (6 bases). The sequence came from a woman aged 45-60 years with non-small cell lung cancer. The CDR3 bases are TGTGCCGGCAGTGAGGGGGGCGGCAATCAGCCCCAGCATTTT. Its protein is CAGSEGGGNQPQHF.